Listed below are T cell receptor beta chains from one sample, sequenced in a study of breast tumors, draining lymph nodes, adjacent tissues. MiXCR was run by TCRdb on the multiplex PCR reads, yielding one entry per CDR3 protein. The table shows about 22,000 distinct CDR3 sequences, with roughly 58% occurring only once. Sequenced sample: breast tumor tissue. These receptors all come from a female donor with breast cancer. Some clones in this sample may be carry-over from other donors' samples. Both conserved end residues are part of each CDR3.

cdr3_aa: CATRTSGSYEQFF
v_call: TRBV24-1
j_call: TRBJ2-1

cdr3_aa: CASSLNLAGVGETQYF
v_call: TRBV7-2
j_call: TRBJ2-5

cdr3_aa: CASSLTGGPGEQFF
v_call: TRBV5-1
j_call: TRBJ2-1

cdr3_aa: CASSSASGGSTDTQYF
v_call: TRBV5-1
j_call: TRBJ2-3

cdr3_aa: CSAPRDAQETQYF
v_call: TRBV20-1
j_call: TRBJ2-5

cdr3_aa: CASSPMGTSGRRSEQYF
v_call: TRBV4-2
j_call: TRBJ2-7

cdr3_aa: CASSEKAASSYEQYF
v_call: TRBV10-2
j_call: TRBJ2-7

cdr3_aa: CASSLWTGHNEQFF
v_call: TRBV7-2
j_call: TRBJ2-1

cdr3_aa: CSAEPAGKWSPLHF
v_call: TRBV20-1
j_call: TRBJ1-6

cdr3_aa: CASSFRGVHNSPLHF
v_call: TRBV7-8
j_call: TRBJ1-6

cdr3_aa: CASSTGLLGPYEQHFGPGELFF
v_call: TRBV7-2
j_call: TRBJ2-2

cdr3_aa: CASSSLAGFYEQYF
v_call: TRBV11-2
j_call: TRBJ2-7

cdr3_aa: CASSLRAVNRLQNEQFF
v_call: TRBV6-6
j_call: TRBJ2-1

cdr3_aa: CATSLETPNQPQHF
v_call: TRBV10-3
j_call: TRBJ1-5

cdr3_aa: CASKVDGQRSEKLFF
v_call: TRBV4-1
j_call: TRBJ1-4

cdr3_aa: CATSDSTGLAGDTYNEQFF
v_call: TRBV24-1
j_call: TRBJ2-1

cdr3_aa: CASSDIIVPRTGIYYGYTF
v_call: TRBV7-9
j_call: TRBJ1-2

cdr3_aa: CASSQPGQGPDTQYF
v_call: TRBV4-1
j_call: TRBJ2-3

cdr3_aa: CASSEGQGAYEQYF
v_call: TRBV6-1
j_call: TRBJ2-7

cdr3_aa: CSVEAADREWAYTF
v_call: TRBV29-1
j_call: TRBJ1-2

cdr3_aa: CASETGASGNTIYF
v_call: TRBV2
j_call: TRBJ1-3

cdr3_aa: CASSPGGGF
v_call: TRBV5-1
j_call: TRBJ1-1

cdr3_aa: CASSQGNRGWEQYF
v_call: TRBV5-6
j_call: TRBJ2-7

cdr3_aa: CASSAPGINVLTF
v_call: TRBV2
j_call: TRBJ2-6

cdr3_aa: CASSLRAGDGYTF
v_call: TRBV5-8
j_call: TRBJ1-2

cdr3_aa: CASSLSGTSGNTDTQYF
v_call: TRBV7-2
j_call: TRBJ2-3

cdr3_aa: CSARRQGDSPLHF
v_call: TRBV20-1
j_call: TRBJ1-6

cdr3_aa: CASSFGTGARGGYTF
v_call: TRBV5-4
j_call: TRBJ1-2

cdr3_aa: CAISEKGQYRSGANVLTF
v_call: TRBV10-3
j_call: TRBJ2-6

cdr3_aa: CSVEHPPSNEQFF
v_call: TRBV29-1
j_call: TRBJ2-1

cdr3_aa: CASSQGTSGKSYNEQFF
v_call: TRBV4-3
j_call: TRBJ2-1

cdr3_aa: CASSSGSVISGNTIYF
v_call: TRBV5-1
j_call: TRBJ1-3

cdr3_aa: CASSRNNYGYTF
v_call: TRBV12-3/TRBV12-4
j_call: TRBJ1-2

cdr3_aa: CASGGTTRGNEQFF
v_call: TRBV12-3/TRBV12-4
j_call: TRBJ2-1

cdr3_aa: CASRPGGRETQYF
v_call: TRBV27
j_call: TRBJ2-5

cdr3_aa: CSARDTQEATGEQYF
v_call: TRBV20-1
j_call: TRBJ2-7

cdr3_aa: CASSGSGGNEQFF
v_call: TRBV18
j_call: TRBJ2-1

cdr3_aa: CASSQGPVYQPQHF
v_call: TRBV3-1
j_call: TRBJ1-5

cdr3_aa: CASSLRTGAGGELFF
v_call: TRBV7-9
j_call: TRBJ2-2

cdr3_aa: CASSDSRTGELFF
v_call: TRBV2
j_call: TRBJ2-2

cdr3_aa: CASRGRNTGELFF
v_call: TRBV6-4
j_call: TRBJ2-2

cdr3_aa: CASSTLAGGNEQYF
v_call: TRBV5-5
j_call: TRBJ2-7

cdr3_aa: CASSGSTGPPNEQYF
v_call: TRBV5-8
j_call: TRBJ2-7

cdr3_aa: CASSYANRHEQFF
v_call: TRBV6-5
j_call: TRBJ2-1

cdr3_aa: CASGSGRTPYGYTF
v_call: TRBV12-5
j_call: TRBJ1-2

cdr3_aa: CASSRSPSGSTDTQYF
v_call: TRBV6-1
j_call: TRBJ2-3

cdr3_aa: CSATRVPSSYNEQFF
v_call: TRBV20-1
j_call: TRBJ2-1

cdr3_aa: CSPWGGQSTDTQYF
v_call: TRBV20-1
j_call: TRBJ2-3